This passage covers 9 T cell receptor beta chains from one sample sequenced in a study of T cell responses to AZD1222 COVID-19 vaccine. The method was immunoSEQ multiplex PCR; TCRdb's version includes in-frame clones alone and lacks a portion of them. The sample contains about 60,000 clones, roughly 85% of which appear only once. This sample comprised peripheral blood, obtained on day 0 of AZD1222 vaccination. Source of these receptors: an adult in good health.

The J gene is TRBJ1-5, the V gene TRBV3-1 (or the pseudogene TRBV3-2); weak D call: TRBD1 (5 bases). V gave up 4 bases and J gave up 5 bases, with 15 bases separating them. Germline V gene data show CDR1 as LGHDT and CDR2 as YNNKEL (reference sequence). The CDR3 consists of 15 residues. The CDR3 here is CASSRSAGAYQPQHF. DNA for the CDR3: TGTGCCAGCAGCCGATCGGCCGGGGCCTATCAGCCCCAGCATTTT.

This clone was detected only once. The CDR3 DNA follows: TGTGCCAGCCGTCCAGTGGGTGGAAACACCATATATTTT. Amino acids: CASRPVGGNTIYF. J is TRBJ1-3 and V is TRBV6-5; D gene uncertain. Trimming cost V 8 bases and J 3 bases, with 11 bases left between them. The CDR3 has 13 amino acids. CDR1 and CDR2 from the germline V gene are MNHEY and SVGAGI.

This clone is a singleton in its sample. CDR3 coding DNA: TGTGCCAGCAGCTTCGGGACAGGGGCAAACACTGAAGCTTTCTTT. This encodes CASSFGTGANTEAFF. This sequence joins TRBV11-2 and TRBJ1-1, with 10 bases fitting TRBD1. Looked up from germline, CDR1 is SGHAT and CDR2 is FQNNGV. The CDR3 spans 15 residues. V lost 3 bases, J lost 2 bases, and 3 bases stayed unmatched. Filled out from reference TRBV11-2 and TRBJ1-1, the complete variable domain reads EAGVAQSPRYKIIEKRQSVAFWCNPISGHATLYWYQQILGQGPKLLIQFQNNGVVDDSQLPKDRFSAERLKGVDSTLKIQPAKLEDSAVYLCASSFGTGANTEAFFGQGTRLTVV.

J is TRBJ2-6 and V is TRBV7-2; D may correspond to TRBD1 or TRBD2 (5 bases each). Germline CDR1 and CDR2: SGHTA and FQGNSA. This CDR3 spans 15 amino acids. Trimming removed 6 bases at V and 4 bases at J, with 13 bases between. The CDR3 is CASSSGEGGANVLTF. The CDR3 region has the DNA TGTGCCAGCAGTTCGGGCGAGGGGGGGGCCAACGTCCTGACTTTC.

The J gene is TRBJ1-2, the V gene TRBV6-6, with no clear D. The CDR3 consists of 15 residues. Germline-derived CDR1 and CDR2 are MNHNY and SVGAGI (reference sequence). V dropped 2 bases and J dropped 6 bases, with 16 bases sitting between them. The CDR3 DNA sequence: TGTGCCAGCAGTTACGTTTTTCGGGGAGGAGATGGCTACACCTTC. Amino acid sequence: CASSYVFRGGDGYTF.

The chain's CDR3 is CASSFSQGNTEAFF. The CDR3, as DNA: TGCGCCAGCAGCTTTTCGCAGGGGAACACTGAAGCTTTCTTT. The V and J genes are TRBV5-1 and TRBJ1-1; possible D gene TRBD1, 5 bases. V was pared by 2 bases and J by 1 base, with 9 bases between. This CDR3 has 14 residues. Germline values: CDR1 SGHRS, CDR2 YFSETQ.

The J gene is TRBJ2-5, the V gene TRBV6-2 or TRBV6-3; 9 nucleotides match TRBD1. The CDR3 extends over 16 amino acids. The germline V gene encodes CDR1 MNHEY and CDR2 SVGEGT. The J segment lost 3 bases and the V segment lost 1 base, leaving 6 bases of the junction unmatched. CDR3 amino acids: CASSYLGTGGKETQYF. The CDR3 DNA follows: TGTGCCAGCAGTTACTTGGGAACAGGGGGCAAAGAGACCCAGTACTTC.

This chain links TRBV5-6 with TRBJ1-1; 9 nucleotides align to TRBD1. The V gene end was trimmed by 2 bases and the J gene end by 3 bases; junction bases not matched to a gene: 2. Germline V CDR1 and CDR2: SGHDT, YYEEEE. This CDR3 has 14 residues. CDR3: CASSFGTGHTEAFF. CDR3 nucleotides: TGTGCCAGCAGCTTCGGGACAGGGCACACTGAAGCTTTCTTT.

This chain connects TRBV13 to TRBJ2-1; perhaps TRBD2 as D (6 bases). The CDR3 contains 16 residues. Trimming removed 4 bases from V and 0 bases from J, with 13 bases in between. Germline lookup yields CDR1 PRHDT and CDR2 FYEKMQ (reference sequence). The CDR3 DNA sequence: TGTGCCAGCAGCTACGACGGGAGTAGCTCCTACAATGAGCAGTTCTTC. Amino acids: CASSYDGSSSYNEQFF.